This passage covers 17 T cell receptor beta chains from one sample sequenced in a study of T-cell reconstitution after alpha-beta-depleted transplantation in children. TCRbeta library construction was performed incorporating unique molecular identifiers. TCRdb independently ran MiXCR on the PCR reads; one entry per CDR3 protein. This table has about 600,000 distinct CDR3 sequences, about 10% appearing once. The sequences come from PBMCs from the stem cell graft donor, collected from the stem cell graft. The origin of the receptors is a human donor who donated a stem cell graft to a child with acute myeloid leukemia.

The CDR3 DNA follows: TGTGCCAGCAGTCGTATGATGAACACTGAAGCTTTCTTT. This codes for CASSRMMNTEAFF. This sequence joins TRBV6-6 and TRBJ1-1; D gene ambiguous. The CDR3 is 13 amino acids. With 5 bases removed from V and 0 bases from J, the gap between germline ends came to 7 bases. Germline CDR1 reads MNHNY; CDR2 reads SVGAGI (reference sequence).

The chain is built from TRBV20-1 and TRBJ2-3; 14 bases map to TRBD2. The CDR3 loop spans 14 amino acids. Unmatched junction bases numbered 2, after V lost 5 bases and J lost 4 bases. Germline V gene data show CDR1 as DFQATT and CDR2 as SNEGSKA (reference sequence). The CDR3 region is CSAVTSGRADTQYF. The CDR3 region has the DNA TGCAGTGCTGTGACTAGCGGGAGGGCAGATACGCAGTATTTT.

This clonotype came up a few times. V usage is TRBV3-1 and J usage is TRBJ1-3, with 7 nucleotides matching TRBD1. V was clipped by 7 bases and J by 6 bases; unmatched bases: 12. The CDR3 is 15 amino acids. CDR1 is LGHDT and CDR2 is YNNKEL in the germline V gene (reference sequence). This CDR3 is CASTSGGHTLNTIYF. The DNA of the CDR3 is TGTGCCAGCACCTCAGGGGGTCACACCTTAAACACCATATATTTT.

This clonotype came up many times. This chain uses TRBV5-6 with TRBJ2-1; 15 nucleotides agree with TRBD2. CDR3 length: 16 amino acids. CDR1 is SGHDT and CDR2 is YYEEEE in the germline V gene. J was trimmed by 7 bases and V by 2 bases; bases with no gene match: 4. CDR3 nucleotides: TGTGCCAGCAGCTTTTGGACTAGCGGGAGGGCGAATGAGCAGTTCTTC. It codes for CASSFWTSGRANEQFF.

This clonotype appeared a few times. The V gene is TRBV29-1, the J gene TRBJ2-5; 9 bases align to TRBD2. The germline gives CDR1 SQVTM, CDR2 ANQGSEA. V gave up 7 bases and J gave up 5 bases; unmatched junction bases: 5. The CDR3 runs 12 residues. The CDR3 region has the DNA TGCAGCGGGGACAGCGGGGGGGAGACCCAGTACTTC. It specifies CSGDSGGETQYF.

This sequence joins TRBV4-3 and TRBJ2-7, with D possibly being TRBD2 (6 bases). From germline, CDR1 is LGHNA and CDR2 YSLEER. CDR3 size: 15 residues. V was clipped by 0 bases and J by 0 bases, with 9 bases between them. The CDR3 region is CASSQELRDSYEQYF. DNA for the CDR3: TGCGCCAGCAGCCAAGAATTGCGGGACTCCTACGAGCAGTACTTC.

This clonotype was counted once. A much larger clone is a single base away; this may be a read error. The CDR3 DNA reads as TGCTGTGCGAGACAATCTAGCGGGACCCTCACCGGGGAGCTGTTTTTT. It translates to CCARQSSGTLTGELFF. The chain couples TRBV20-1 to TRBJ2-2; 9 positions match TRBD2. Germline lookup yields CDR1 DFQATT and CDR2 SNEGSKA (reference sequence). The CDR3 sequence is 16 residues long.

This clonotype was recorded a few times. The chain couples TRBV29-1 to TRBJ2-3; D possibly corresponds to TRBD2 (7 bases). CDR1 SQVTM and CDR2 ANQGSEA come from the germline V gene. This CDR3 comprises 15 residues. The V end was cut by 3 bases, the J end by 0 bases, with 13 bases between. CDR3 sequence reads: CSVEGGRRSTDTQYF. The CDR3 DNA follows: TGCAGCGTTGAGGGGGGGCGACGGAGCACAGATACGCAGTATTTT.

This clonotype occurred many times. J is TRBJ2-2 and V is TRBV7-2; D is unclear. V dropped 2 bases and J dropped 2 bases, with 3 bases sitting between them. CDR3 length: 13 amino acids. Per the germline V gene, CDR1 is SGHTA and CDR2 is FQGNSA. CDR3 nucleotides: TGTGCCAGCAGCTTAAAAAACACCGGGGAGCTGTTTTTT. This encodes CASSLKNTGELFF.

This clonotype was seen ten or more times. V is TRBV4-3 and J is TRBJ2-3, with 11 bases fitting TRBD2. V was clipped by 3 bases and J by 4 bases; unmatched bases: 3. The germline V gene has CDR1 LGHNA and CDR2 YSLEER. This CDR3 has 15 residues. The CDR3 spells CASSHTSGSADTQYF. DNA for the CDR3: TGCGCCAGCAGCCATACTAGCGGGAGCGCAGATACGCAGTATTTT.

This clonotype was seen a handful of times. This chain links TRBV6-5 with TRBJ1-1; D not certain. Germline V gene data show CDR1 as MNHEY and CDR2 as SVGAGI. The CDR3 extends over 13 amino acids. V was pared by 7 bases and J by 3 bases, with 12 bases between. CDR3 DNA: TGTGCCAGCACCTCATCCGGGTACACTGAAGCTTTCTTT. It yields the protein CASTSSGYTEAFF.

V and J are TRBV6-5 and TRBJ1-4, with D possibly matching TRBD1 (5 bases). Per germline, CDR1 MNHEY and CDR2 SVGAGI. The CDR3 runs 14 residues. Between the trimmed V and J ends, which lost 5 bases and 8 bases, there was a span of 15 bases. CDR3: CASSPGTLDEKLFF. The DNA of the CDR3 is TGTGCCAGCAGTCCAGGGACGCTAGACGAAAAACTGTTTTTT.

V usage is TRBV5-6 and J usage is TRBJ1-4, with a tentative D call TRBD1 (6 bases). Germline V gene lookup returns CDR1 SGHDT and CDR2 YYEEEE. V was shortened by 4 bases and J by 7 bases, with 14 bases between the two germline ends. CDR3 size: 14 residues. This CDR3 is CASSPRGAGEKLFF. The CDR3 bases are TGTGCCAGCAGCCCGAGGGGGGCAGGTGAAAAACTGTTTTTT.

The chain uses TRBV20-1 and TRBJ2-3; 10 nucleotides align to TRBD2. The length of the CDR3 is 15 residues. The V gene's germline CDR1 is DFQATT and CDR2 SNEGSKA (reference sequence). The V gene end was trimmed by 2 bases and the J gene end by 0 bases; junction bases not matched to a gene: 2. The CDR3 region is CSARLAGVSTDTQYF. The CDR3 bases are TGCAGTGCTAGACTAGCGGGAGTAAGCACAGATACGCAGTATTTT.

This clonotype was seen repeatedly, ten times or more. The gene calls are TRBV25-1 and TRBJ1-5; no reliable D call. V dropped 3 bases and J dropped 0 bases, with 6 bases sitting between them. Germline V CDR1 and CDR2: MGHDK, SYGVNS. This CDR3 comprises 14 residues. The CDR3, as DNA: TGTGCCAGCAGTGATCCCGGTAGCAATCAGCCCCAGCATTTT. Translation gives CASSDPGSNQPQHF.

The rearrangement links TRBV20-1 to TRBJ1-5; D gene unclear. The ends were cut back, 4 bases at V and 2 bases at J, with 15 bases in the middle. This CDR3 spans 15 amino acids. Looked up from germline, CDR1 is DFQATT and CDR2 is SNEGSKA (reference sequence). CDR3 amino acids: CSATSLKGGNQPQHF. CDR3 coding DNA: TGCAGTGCTACTTCCCTGAAGGGTGGCAATCAGCCCCAGCATTTT.

This clonotype was picked up a small number of times. V gene TRBV12-3 or TRBV12-4 combines with J gene TRBJ1-5; 7 bases line up with TRBD1. The CDR3 runs to 15 residues. V was pared by 7 bases and J by 3 bases, with 9 bases of the junction left unmatched. CDR3: CASTSGTVLNQPQHF. In DNA form, the CDR3 reads TGTGCCAGCACCTCCGGGACAGTGCTCAATCAGCCCCAGCATTTT.